This T cell receptor (beta chain) was captured by sequencing in a study of cytomegalovirus exposure and HLA in healthy donors. Whole-study findings and limits: HLA-A and HLA-B allele assignments for most subjects were reportedly predicted accurately using TCR beta sequences. One later analysis reportedly identified an Asian-associated ancestry cluster that showed fewer N-insertions than the approximately 700-donor mean.

Germline CDR1 and CDR2: GTSNPN and SVGIG (reference sequence). The CDR3 has 14 amino acids. The V gene lost 2 bases and the J gene lost 0 bases, with 8 bases spanning the gap. It was with 60 Vbeta and 13 Jbeta primers that the PCR ran. Only in-frame clones appear in the TCRdb table, and some are missing; sequencing was by immunoSEQ multiplex PCR. The sample lists 60,000 to 70,000 clones; roughly 74% were seen once. Concerning this clone itself: The antigen is not known.

This receptor was identified in a woman aged 40 to 50 in good health and CMV-seropositive. What was sequenced was PBMCs. V and J are TRBV30 and TRBJ1-5; D is undetermined. CDR3 residues: CAWSTRHSNQPQHF. For the CDR3, the DNA is TGTGCCTGGAGTACCAGACATAGCAATCAGCCCCAGCATTTT.